The following is a TCR beta chain sequence with its context. This entry comes from a study of blood T cell repertoires in COVID-19. Study-level information: Collection of acute and convalescent COVID-19 samples took place in the United States, Italy and Spain. PBMCs, B-cell-depleted T cells, or T cells were the source of the cDNA or gDNA that made up the material.

Original methodology: For nucleated cells, counts were estimated from reference gene primer amplification. The assay was immunoSEQ multiplex PCR, and TCRdb's table has in-frame clones only and misses some. That table supplies the V and J calls and clone size; D and trimming were determined from the DNA. The sample contains 250,000 to 300,000 clones, about nine tenths of which appear only once. The length of the CDR3 is 13 residues. Germline lookup yields CDR1 SGHTA and CDR2 FQGTGA. V was cut by 4 bases and J by 3 bases, with 10 bases left in between. The chain is built from TRBV7-3 and TRBJ2-7; TRBD2 is a possible D gene (5 bases). The clonotype was recovered from a woman in her 50s who had recovered from COVID-19. Input material: peripheral blood. The CDR3 nucleotides are TGTGCCAGCAGCTCAGAGGGATACTACGAGCAGTACTTC. It translates to CASSSEGYYEQYF. The whole variable domain, remainder taken from reference TRBV7-3 and TRBJ2-7, is GAGVSQTPSNKVTEKGKYVELRCDPISGHTALYWYRQSLGQGPEFLIYFQGTGAADDSGLPNDRFFAVRPEGSVSTLKIQRTERGDSAVYLCASSSEGYYEQYFGPGTRLTVT.